The clone carrying this T cell receptor beta chain appeared a few times. The target antigen is unknown. This entry comes from a study of beta chain features in type 1 diabetes. The length of the CDR3 is 17 residues. With 4 bases removed from V and 0 bases from J, the gap between germline ends came to 18 bases. Germline V gene lookup returns CDR1 GTSNPN and CDR2 SVGIG (reference sequence). Reverse transcription of all isolated RNA meant that expressed TCRB transcripts were sequenced. Some clones are missing from TCRdb's copy, which holds only in-frame ones; the method was immunoSEQ multiplex PCR. The data show 350,000 or so clones, 20% seen once. Study-wide points: The similarity of naive, central memory and Treg TCRB repertoires appeared greater among patients than among healthy donors.

One heparinised draw of blood, averaging around 120 mL, came from each donor. The genes are TRBV30 and TRBJ2-2; D remains ambiguous. The receptor's source is a woman aged 18-29 years in good health. The sample was naive CD4+ T cells from blood. DNA for the CDR3: TGTGCCTGGATAGGCGCAAGGAGTCGCGCGAACACCGGGGAGCTGTTTTTT. This translates into CAWIGARSRANTGELFF.